The rows below give T cell receptor beta chains drawn from one sample of a study of T cells in Graves' hyperthyroidism and ophthalmopathy. TCRdb re-called the multiplex PCR reads with MiXCR, one entry per CDR3 protein. The sample lists approximately 640,000 distinct CDR3 sequences; less than 45% were seen once. The sample consisted of peripheral blood or thyroid tissue (not recorded which). These TCRs come from an adult man with Graves' disease, either hyperthyroidism or ophthalmopathy (not recorded which). Both conserved end residues are part of each CDR3. Each record gives: clone size, V gene, J gene, CDR3 protein. Some rows mark clone size as missing; the rest say once, few, many or name a class of expanded clone.

>.|TRBV10-3|TRBJ1-2
CAISERGRYGYTF
>many|TRBV5-1|TRBJ1-6
CASSLEQGGNSPLHF
>.|TRBV29-1|TRBJ1-2
CSVEDRAGGYTF
>few|TRBV7-2|TRBJ2-2
CASSLAREQSGELFF
>.|TRBV29-1|TRBJ2-7
CSVWGVPAYEQYF
>.|TRBV9|TRBJ1-4
CASSEDDRPLRELFF
>.|TRBV6-1|TRBJ1-1
CASSKTGGKNTEAFF
>many|TRBV7-8|TRBJ1-5
CASSIRQGRQPQHF
>many|TRBV7-9|TRBJ1-6
CASSSRAMGNSPLHF
>once|TRBV7-9|TRBJ1-5
CASSPRTGLGQPQHF
>few|TRBV2|TRBJ1-2
CASRPTGTGFYGYTF
>few|TRBV7-9|TRBJ1-1
CASSFEGAEAFF
>.|TRBV7-8|TRBJ2-7
CASSLEVRGNEQYF
>few|TRBV20-1|TRBJ1-2
CSAKGGNYGYTF
>.|TRBV14|TRBJ1-6
CASSARGENNSPLHF
>.|TRBV12-3/TRBV12-4|TRBJ1-1
CASKGGMNTEAFF
>.|TRBV2|TRBJ1-2
CASSETGLTYGYTF
>.|TRBV20-1|TRBJ1-6
CSAISDYNSPLHF
>.|TRBV15|TRBJ1-5
CATSSHPHGSNQPQHF
>.|TRBV6-1|TRBJ2-2
CASSGARNTGELFF
>once|TRBV2|TRBJ2-6
CAESGANVLTF
>many|TRBV20-1|TRBJ1-4
CSASARGSEKLFF
>few|TRBV6-1|TRBJ2-5
CALRDRGRETQYF